What follows are 20 T cell receptor beta chains derived from one specimen sequenced in a study of CD8 T cells in Susac syndrome. RNA amounts of roughly 0.45 to 1 ug underwent reverse transcription with random hexamers. TCRdb re-called the immunoSEQ multiplex PCR reads with MiXCR, one entry per CDR3 protein. The sample lists about 250,000 distinct CDR3 sequences, 80% to 95% occurring once. The sample was CD4+ T cells from PBMCs. These receptors were collected from a human donor with multiple sclerosis.

The chain is built from TRBV29-1 and TRBJ1-2; D not resolved. V was trimmed by 0 bases and J by 7 bases, leaving 18 bases between them. The CDR3 totals 15 residues. The germline CDR1 and CDR2 sequences are SQVTM and ANQGSEA. The CDR3: CSVEDPEVWMAGYTF. Written as DNA, the CDR3 is TGCAGCGTTGAAGACCCGGAAGTTTGGATGGCTGGCTACACCTTC.

The V and J genes are TRBV28 and TRBJ1-2; D is unresolved. Germline CDR1 MDHEN, CDR2 SYDVKM. CDR3 length equals 11 residues. V dropped 8 bases and J dropped 7 bases, with 11 bases sitting between them. The CDR3 sequence is CASSTTRGYTF. The CDR3 DNA reads as TGTGCCAGCTCCACCACACGTGGCTACACCTTC.

This rearrangement joins TRBV30 to TRBJ2-1; 11 bases are a match to TRBD1. The V segment lost 8 bases and the J segment 7 bases; nucleotides outside the gene matches: 7. Germline V CDR1 and CDR2: GTSNPN, SVGIG (reference sequence). This CDR3 has 13 amino acids. CDR3 in amino acids: CAGQGARLNEQFF. CDR3 nucleotide sequence: TGTGCCGGACAGGGGGCACGATTGAATGAGCAGTTCTTC. Full variable domain (rest looked up from reference TRBV30 and TRBJ2-1): SQTIHQWPATLVQPVGSPLSLECTVEGTSNPNLYWYRQAAGRGLQLLFYSVGIGQISSEVPQNLSASRPQDRQFILSSKKLLLSDSGFYLCAGQGARLNEQFFGPGTRLTVL.

CDR3 sequence reads: CASSSPNSPLHF. CDR3 coding DNA: TGTGCCAGCAGTTCCCCGAATTCACCCCTCCACTTT. This chain uses TRBV27 with TRBJ1-6; D not resolved. Trimming shortened V by 4 bases and J by 7 bases, and 5 bases separated the two germline ends. CDR1 MNHEY and CDR2 SMNVEV come from the germline V gene (reference sequence). The length of the CDR3 is 12 residues.

The V gene is TRBV4-2, the J gene TRBJ2-5; the match to TRBD2 covers 13 bases. V gave up 4 bases and J gave up 5 bases; unmatched junction bases: 4. Germline-derived CDR1 and CDR2 are LGHNA and YNFKEQ. CDR3 size: 15 residues. The CDR3 loop is CASSPGLAGDETQYF. Written as DNA, the CDR3 is TGTGCCAGCAGCCCCGGACTAGCGGGAGACGAGACCCAGTACTTC.

The chain has TRBV7-2 and TRBJ2-7, with 7 bases matching TRBD1. V lost 3 bases and J lost 0; bases outside the gene matches: 5. The CDR3 is 15 residues long. Per germline, CDR1 SGHTA and CDR2 FQGNSA. As DNA, the CDR3 is TGTGCCAGCAGCTTCGGCAGGGGGTACTCCTACGAGCAGTACGTC. It specifies CASSFGRGYSYEQYV.

The rearrangement links TRBV29-1 to TRBJ1-1; D gene ambiguous. From germline, CDR1 is SQVTM and CDR2 ANQGSEA. CDR3 length: 14 residues. V lost 6 bases to trimming and J lost 4 bases, with 18 bases between them. The CDR3 reads CSVRPQMRVTEAFF. The CDR3 nucleotides are TGCAGCGTACGCCCTCAGATGCGGGTCACTGAAGCTTTCTTT.

The rearrangement links TRBV28 to TRBJ2-3; 16 positions agree with TRBD2. The germline V gene encodes CDR1 MDHEN and CDR2 SYDVKM. The length of the CDR3 is 18 residues. J lost 2 bases, V lost 6 bases, and 8 bases had no gene match. Here the CDR3 reads CASSLMGLAGGPTDTQYF. The CDR3 DNA follows: TGTGCCAGCAGCCTAATGGGACTAGCGGGGGGGCCCACAGATACGCAGTATTTT.

The CDR3 DNA sequence: TGTGCCAGCAGCTTAGGTGCGGGAGATACGCAGTATTTT. Amino acids: CASSLGAGDTQYF. This chain connects TRBV7-8 to TRBJ2-3, with D perhaps matching TRBD2 (5 bases). V was clipped by 1 base and J by 5 bases, with 7 bases between them. CDR3 length: 13 amino acids. The germline V gene has CDR1 SGHVS and CDR2 FQNEAQ.

This clonotype appeared a single time. The chain employs TRBV6-5 and TRBJ2-2; tentative D call: TRBD1 (6 bases). This CDR3 region has 16 residues. The germline gives CDR1 MNHEY, CDR2 SVGAGI. Deletions cut 8 bases from V and 7 bases from J, with 23 bases between. In nucleotides, the CDR3 is TGTGCCAGCGGTTTGGGGGCTACGTCAATCGGCGGGGAGCTGTTTTTT. This codes for CASGLGATSIGGELFF.

About this clonotype itself: Germline and junction disagree at one end, which may indicate a read error. V is TRBV7-7 and J is TRBJ2-5; 10 nucleotides line up with TRBD2. This CDR3 is built from 16 residues. CDR1 is SSHAT and CDR2 is FNYEAQ in the germline V gene (reference sequence). The CDR3 is CASSLGLAGDIKTQYF. For the CDR3, the DNA is TGTGCTAGCAGCTTAGGGCTAGCGGGAGATATCAAGACCCAGTACTTC. Using reference TRBV7-7 and TRBJ2-5 for the parts outside the CDR3, the full variable domain is GAGVSQSPRYKVTKRGQDVTLRCDPISSHATLYWYQQALGQGPEFLTYFNYEAQPDKSGLPSDRFSAERPEGSISTLTIQRTEQRDSAMYRCASSLGLAGDIKTQYFGPGTRLLVL.

The V and J genes are TRBV6-2 or TRBV6-3 and TRBJ1-5; 8 bases match TRBD1. Per the germline V gene, CDR1 is MNHEY and CDR2 is SVGEGT. The CDR3 runs 14 residues. V lost 10 bases, J lost 6 bases, and 11 bases stayed unmatched. CDR3 nucleotide sequence: TGTGCCACCACCTTCAGGGGGCCGGGTCAGCCCCAGCATTTT. Translated, it gives CATTFRGPGQPQHF.

The rearrangement joins TRBV27 to TRBJ2-2, with a weak D call TRBD1 (6 bases). The CDR3 loop spans 17 amino acids. In germline, CDR1 is MNHEY, CDR2 SMNVEV (reference sequence). V was shortened by 9 bases and J by 6 bases, with 26 bases between the two germline ends. The CDR3 protein is CASSALLGALPSGELFF. The CDR3 bases are TGTGCCAGTTCCGCCCTCTTGGGGGCTTTACCGTCCGGGGAGCTGTTTTTT.

This rearrangement joins TRBV3-1 to TRBJ2-7, with D uncertain. V lost 3 bases to trimming and J lost 7 bases, with 7 bases between them. This CDR3 spans 11 amino acids. Looked up from germline, CDR1 is LGHDT and CDR2 is YNNKEL (reference sequence). DNA for the CDR3: TGTGCCAGCAGCCAGGATCTAGAGCAGTACTTC. Translating it yields CASSQDLEQYF.

The chain recombines TRBV20-1 with TRBJ2-7; D remains ambiguous. The CDR3 contains 11 residues. CDR1 and CDR2 (germline): DFQATT, SNEGSKA (reference sequence). The V end was cut by 0 bases, the J end by 5 bases, with 5 bases between. Here the CDR3 DNA reads TGCAGTGCTAGAGATCCCCACGAGCAGTACTTC. Its translation is CSARDPHEQYF.

This clonotype was seen a few times. The chain is built from TRBV28 and TRBJ1-5; D not certain. V shed 2 bases and J shed 4 bases, with 3 bases lying between them. CDR3 length: 12 amino acids. In germline, CDR1 is MDHEN, CDR2 SYDVKM. The CDR3 here is CASSLVNQPQHF. In DNA form, the CDR3 reads TGTGCCAGCAGTTTAGTTAATCAGCCCCAGCATTTT.

The gene calls are TRBV12-3 or TRBV12-4 and TRBJ1-2; 10 bases are a match to TRBD1. This CDR3 is built from 14 residues. Trimming took 10 bases from V and 3 from J; bases not matched to a gene: 8. DNA of the CDR3: TGTGCCACCTCGACAGGGGGCGGCTACTATGGCTACACCTTC. Its protein product is CATSTGGGYYGYTF.

The chain uses TRBV12-3 or TRBV12-4 and TRBJ2-7; TRBD1 matches at 9 bases. Trimming cost V 7 bases and J 3 bases; bases outside gene matches: 7. The CDR3 length is 14 residues. The CDR3 DNA sequence: TGTGCCAGCACGCAGGGGACAGGGTACTACGAGCAGTACTTC. It specifies CASTQGTGYYEQYF.

V is TRBV20-1 and J is TRBJ2-3; a possible D gene is TRBD2 (6 bases). V dropped 3 bases and J dropped 4 bases, with 11 bases sitting between them. The CDR3 has 13 residues. CDR1 is DFQATT, CDR2 SNEGSKA, per germline (reference sequence). This chain's CDR3 is CSARAPGADTQYF. CDR3 bases: TGCAGTGCTAGGGCCCCGGGAGCAGATACGCAGTATTTT.

CDR3 nucleotide sequence: TGTGCCTGGAGGACGGGGCCCTACGAGCAGTACTTC. Protein: CAWRTGPYEQYF. The chain links TRBV30 to TRBJ2-7, with D perhaps matching TRBD1 or TRBD2 (5 bases each). V was cut by 3 bases and J by 2 bases, with 8 bases left in between. Germline V gene sequence: CDR1 GTSNPN, CDR2 SVGIG (reference sequence). The CDR3 has 12 residues.